This is a list of T cell receptor beta chains from one sample in a study of breast tumors, draining lymph nodes, adjacent tissues. TCRdb called the multiplex PCR reads again in MiXCR, with one record for every CDR3 protein. The repertoire consists of approximately 120,000 distinct CDR3 sequences, with 21% occurring once and the leading ten covering roughly 2.4%. Sequencing used axillary lymph node tissue. Receptor source: a female donor with breast cancer. Some clones in this sample may be carry-over from other donors' samples. CDR3s include the opening cysteine and the closing phenylalanine or tryptophan. D genes are given only for firm matches. Not all rows give a size; the values are once, few, many and, for expanded clones, a class.

clone size	D gene	V gene	J gene	CDR3 DNA	CDR3 protein
many	TRBD1	TRBV12-3/TRBV12-4	TRBJ2-1	TGTGCCAGCAGTTTTTCCGGGACAGCAAATGAGCAGTTCTTC	CASSFSGTANEQFF
.	.	TRBV18	TRBJ2-2	TGTGCCAGCTCACAGGGACGCAGAACCACCGGGGAGCTGTTTTTT	CASSQGRRTTGELFF
many	TRBD2	TRBV20-1	TRBJ2-1	TGCAGTGCTGGGACCGGGACTACGGGGAATGAGCAGTTCTTC	CSAGTGTTGNEQFF
.	.	TRBV27	TRBJ1-1	TGTGCCAGCAGTACGTATTCGAACACTGAAGCTTTCTTT	CASSTYSNTEAFF
many	TRBD1	TRBV12-3/TRBV12-4	TRBJ1-6	TGTGCCAGCAGCCCAGGGACAGGGGGCTTTTCACCCCTCCACTTT	CASSPGTGGFSPLHF
many	TRBD1	TRBV19	TRBJ1-2	TGTGCCAGTGCCCGGGACAGGTCGTCGAGTGGCTACACCTTC	CASARDRSSSGYTF
many	TRBD2	TRBV10-3	TRBJ2-1	TGTGCCACCACTCTGGGCGGGAGGGAATACAATGAGCAGTTCTTC	CATTLGGREYNEQFF
many	TRBD1	TRBV29-1	TRBJ2-7	TGCAGCGTTGTCCGGCCAGGGGGTGCCTACGAGCAGTACTTC	CSVVRPGGAYEQYF
many	.	TRBV6-6	TRBJ2-7	TGTGCCAGCAGTTACGCAGCCCCATCCTACGAGCAGTACTTC	CASSYAAPSYEQYF
many	TRBD2	TRBV4-1	TRBJ2-1	TGCGCCAGCAGCCAAGATCGGTGGGAGGGCCGAGATGAGCAGTTCTTC	CASSQDRWEGRDEQFF
few	.	TRBV28	TRBJ2-7	TGTGCCAGCAGAAGGGACGGCCCCTACGAGCAGTACTTC	CASRRDGPYEQYF